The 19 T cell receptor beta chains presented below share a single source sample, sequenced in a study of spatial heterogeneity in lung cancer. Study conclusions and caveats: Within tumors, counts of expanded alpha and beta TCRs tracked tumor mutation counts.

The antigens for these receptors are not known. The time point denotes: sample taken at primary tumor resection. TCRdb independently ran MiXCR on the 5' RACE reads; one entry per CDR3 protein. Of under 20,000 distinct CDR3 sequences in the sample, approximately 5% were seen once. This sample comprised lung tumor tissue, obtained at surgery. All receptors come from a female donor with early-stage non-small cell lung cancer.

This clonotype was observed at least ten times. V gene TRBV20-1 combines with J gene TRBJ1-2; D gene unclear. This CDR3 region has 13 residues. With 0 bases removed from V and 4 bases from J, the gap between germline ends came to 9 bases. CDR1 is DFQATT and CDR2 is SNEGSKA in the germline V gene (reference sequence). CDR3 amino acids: CSARDWVAYGYTF. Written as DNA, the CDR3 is TGCAGTGCTAGAGACTGGGTCGCCTATGGCTACACCTTC.

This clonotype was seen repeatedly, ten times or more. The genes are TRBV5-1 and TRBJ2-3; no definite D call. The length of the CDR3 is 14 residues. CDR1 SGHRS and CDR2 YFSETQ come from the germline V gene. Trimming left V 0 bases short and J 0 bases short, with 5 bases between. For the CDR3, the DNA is TGCGCCAGCAGCTTGGATGGCAGCACAGATACGCAGTATTTT. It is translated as CASSLDGSTDTQYF.

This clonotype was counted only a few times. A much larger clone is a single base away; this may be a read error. The CDR3 sequence: CAISDSRGAYYGYTF. The CDR3 bases are TGTGCCATCAGTGACTCGAGGGGAGCTTACTATGGCTACACCTTC. The J gene is TRBJ1-2, the V gene TRBV10-3; D might be TRBD1 (5 bases). The V end was cut by 3 bases, the J end by 3 bases, with 14 bases between. CDR1 is ENHRY and CDR2 is SYGVKD in the germline V gene. The CDR3 consists of 15 residues.

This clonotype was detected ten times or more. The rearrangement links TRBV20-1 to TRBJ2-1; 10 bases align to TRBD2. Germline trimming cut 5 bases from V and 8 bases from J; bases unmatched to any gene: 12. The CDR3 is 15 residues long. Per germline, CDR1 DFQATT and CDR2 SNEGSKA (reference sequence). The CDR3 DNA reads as TGCAGTGCTCTGCCCCCTAGCGGGAGTGGATATGAGCAGTTCTTC. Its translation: CSALPPSGSGYEQFF.

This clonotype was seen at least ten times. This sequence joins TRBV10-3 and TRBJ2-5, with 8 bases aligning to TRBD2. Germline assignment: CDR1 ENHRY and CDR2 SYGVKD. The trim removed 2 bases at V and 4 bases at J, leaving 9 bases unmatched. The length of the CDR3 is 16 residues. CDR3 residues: CAISEPLAGKLETQYF. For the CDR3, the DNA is TGTGCCATCAGTGAGCCCTTAGCGGGAAAGTTAGAGACCCAGTACTTC.

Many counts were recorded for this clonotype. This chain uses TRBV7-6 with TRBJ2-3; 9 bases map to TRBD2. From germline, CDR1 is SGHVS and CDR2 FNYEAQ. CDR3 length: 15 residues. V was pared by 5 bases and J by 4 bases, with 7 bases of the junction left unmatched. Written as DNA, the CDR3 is TGTGCCAGCAGCCATAGCGGGAGTCCACCAGATACGCAGTATTTT. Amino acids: CASSHSGSPPDTQYF.

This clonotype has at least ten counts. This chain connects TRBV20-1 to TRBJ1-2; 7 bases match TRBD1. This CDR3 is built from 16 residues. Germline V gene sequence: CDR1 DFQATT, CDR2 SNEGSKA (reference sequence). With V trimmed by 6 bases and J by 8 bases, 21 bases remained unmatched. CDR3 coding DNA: TGCAGTGCCCCAGACAGGGTCGGTACTAATTACGGCGGCTACACCTTC. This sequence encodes CSAPDRVGTNYGGYTF.

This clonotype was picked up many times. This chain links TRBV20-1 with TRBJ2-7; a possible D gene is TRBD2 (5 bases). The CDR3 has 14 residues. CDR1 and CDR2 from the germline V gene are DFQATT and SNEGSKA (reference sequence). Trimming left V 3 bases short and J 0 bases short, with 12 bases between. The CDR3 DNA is TGCAGTGCTAGCGGGGATGCGAGCTCCTACGAGCAGTACTTC. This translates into CSASGDASSYEQYF.

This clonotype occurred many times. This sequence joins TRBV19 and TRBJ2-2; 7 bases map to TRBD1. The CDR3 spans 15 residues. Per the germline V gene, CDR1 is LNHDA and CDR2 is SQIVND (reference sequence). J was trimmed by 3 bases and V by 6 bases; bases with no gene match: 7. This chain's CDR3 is CASSPRDRYTGELFF. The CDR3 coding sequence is TGTGCCAGTAGCCCTAGGGACAGATACACCGGGGAGCTGTTTTTT.

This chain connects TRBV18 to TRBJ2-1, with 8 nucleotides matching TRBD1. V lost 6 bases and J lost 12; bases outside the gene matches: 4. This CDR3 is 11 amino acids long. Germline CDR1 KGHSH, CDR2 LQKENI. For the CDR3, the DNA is TGTGCCAGCTCGGAAGGGACAGGGCAGTTCTTC. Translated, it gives CASSEGTGQFF.

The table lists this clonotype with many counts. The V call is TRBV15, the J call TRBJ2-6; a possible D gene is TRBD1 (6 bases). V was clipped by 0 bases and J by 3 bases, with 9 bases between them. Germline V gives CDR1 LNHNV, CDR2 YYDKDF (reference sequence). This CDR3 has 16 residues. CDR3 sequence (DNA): TGTGCCACCAGCAGAGAAACAGGGTATGGGGCCAACGTCCTGACTTTC. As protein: CATSRETGYGANVLTF.

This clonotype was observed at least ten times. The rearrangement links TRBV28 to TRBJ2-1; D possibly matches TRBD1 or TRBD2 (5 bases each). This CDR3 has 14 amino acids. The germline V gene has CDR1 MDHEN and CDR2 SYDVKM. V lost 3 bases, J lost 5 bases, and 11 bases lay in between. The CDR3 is CASSFPGRNNEQFF. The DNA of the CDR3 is TGTGCCAGCAGTTTCCCGGGACGCAACAATGAGCAGTTCTTC.

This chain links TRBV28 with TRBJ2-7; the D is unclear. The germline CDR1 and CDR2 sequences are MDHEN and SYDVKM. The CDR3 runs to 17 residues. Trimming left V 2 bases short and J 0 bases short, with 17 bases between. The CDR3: CASSLLYRGLPSYEQYF. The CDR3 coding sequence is TGTGCCAGCAGTTTACTTTACCGAGGTTTACCCTCCTACGAGCAGTACTTC.

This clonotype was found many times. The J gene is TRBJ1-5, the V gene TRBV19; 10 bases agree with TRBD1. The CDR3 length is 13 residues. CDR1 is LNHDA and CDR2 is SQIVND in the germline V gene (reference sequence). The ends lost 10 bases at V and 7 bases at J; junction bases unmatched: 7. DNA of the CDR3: TGTGCCACCGCCGGGACAGGGGAACAGCCCCAGCATTTT. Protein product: CATAGTGEQPQHF.

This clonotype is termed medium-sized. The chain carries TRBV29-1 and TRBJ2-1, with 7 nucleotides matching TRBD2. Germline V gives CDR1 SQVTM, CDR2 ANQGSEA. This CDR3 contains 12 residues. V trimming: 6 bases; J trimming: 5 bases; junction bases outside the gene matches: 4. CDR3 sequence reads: CSVGGPHNEQFF. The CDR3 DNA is TGCAGCGTGGGAGGGCCCCACAATGAGCAGTTCTTC.

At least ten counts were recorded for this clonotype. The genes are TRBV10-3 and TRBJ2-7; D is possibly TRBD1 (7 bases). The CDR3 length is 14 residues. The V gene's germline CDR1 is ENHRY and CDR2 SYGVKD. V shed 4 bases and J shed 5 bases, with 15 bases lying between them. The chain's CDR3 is CAISVRGADDEQYF. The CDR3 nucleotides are TGTGCCATCAGTGTCAGGGGGGCGGACGACGAGCAGTACTTC.

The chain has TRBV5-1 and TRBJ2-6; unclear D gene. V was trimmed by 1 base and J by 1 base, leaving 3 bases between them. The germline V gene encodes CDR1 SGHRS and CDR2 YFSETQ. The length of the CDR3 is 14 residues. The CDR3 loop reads CASSLRSGANVLTF. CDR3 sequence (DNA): TGCGCCAGCAGCTTGAGGTCTGGGGCCAACGTCCTGACTTTC.

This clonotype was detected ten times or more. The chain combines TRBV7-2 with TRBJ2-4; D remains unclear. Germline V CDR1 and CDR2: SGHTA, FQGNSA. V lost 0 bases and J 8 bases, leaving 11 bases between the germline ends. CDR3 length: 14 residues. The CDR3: CASSLAGRVDIQYF. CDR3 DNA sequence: TGTGCCAGCAGCTTAGCTGGCCGGGTTGACATTCAGTACTTC.

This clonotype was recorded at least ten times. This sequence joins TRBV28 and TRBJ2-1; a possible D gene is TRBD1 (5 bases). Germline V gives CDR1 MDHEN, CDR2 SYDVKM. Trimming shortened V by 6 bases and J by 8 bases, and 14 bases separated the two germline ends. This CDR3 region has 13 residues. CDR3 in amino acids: CASRKQGIDEQFF. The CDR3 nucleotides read TGTGCCAGCAGAAAGCAGGGTATCGATGAGCAGTTCTTC.